The rows below give T cell receptor beta chains drawn from one sample of a study of blood T cell repertoires in COVID-19. Clones were read by immunoSEQ multiplex PCR, and TCRdb kept only the in-frame ones, dropping some. The sample holds over 350,000 clones; 70% to 90% are singletons and the top ten take approximately 0.96%. The specimen was PBMCs or T cells enriched from blood (not recorded which). These receptors were collected from a woman in her thirties with acute COVID-19. Each CDR3 is given with its conserved first and last residue. A D gene is named only where the DNA matches it firmly.

D gene	V gene	J gene	CDR3 protein	CDR3 DNA
NA	TRBV27	TRBJ1-6	CASTDSPPGVNSPLHF	TGTGCCAGCACCGACAGTCCCCCAGGGGTTAATTCACCCCTCCACTTT
NA	TRBV15	TRBJ2-5	CATLARGWETQYF	TGTGCCACCTTGGCCAGGGGTTGGGAGACCCAGTACTTC
TRBD2	TRBV27	TRBJ2-1	CASSFQGIAGARVSANEQFF	TGTGCCAGCAGTTTCCAGGGGATAGCGGGGGCCCGTGTCTCGGCCAATGAGCAGTTCTTC
NA	TRBV11-2	TRBJ1-2	CASSPQTGYGLYGYTF	TGTGCCAGCAGCCCGCAAACAGGGTACGGCCTCTATGGCTACACCTTC
NA	TRBV29-1	TRBJ2-7	CSVVRGREQYF	TGCAGCGTCGTTAGAGGGAGGGAGCAGTACTTC
TRBD1	TRBV2	TRBJ2-2	CASSGGTGQGTGELFF	TGTGCCAGCAGTGGTGGGACAGGGCAGGGCACCGGGGAGCTGTTTTTT
NA	TRBV12-5	TRBJ1-1	CASGLEQGEAFF	TGTGCTAGTGGTTTGGAACAGGGTGAAGCTTTCTTT
TRBD1	TRBV7-8	TRBJ1-3	CASSPPGTGSSGNTIYF	TGTGCCAGCAGCCCCCCCGGGACAGGGTCCTCTGGAAACACCATATATTTT
TRBD1	TRBV9	TRBJ2-7	CASSAAGTGHYEQYF	TGTGCCAGCAGCGCCGCCGGGACAGGGCACTACGAGCAGTACTTC
NA	TRBV7-3	TRBJ1-6	CASSSDTHSPLHF	TGTGCCAGCAGCTCTGACACCCATTCACCCCTCCACTTT
NA	TRBV7-8	TRBJ2-1	CASSSSRANEQFF	TGTGCCAGCAGCTCGTCGAGGGCCAATGAGCAGTTCTTC
NA	TRBV7-9	TRBJ1-2	CASSFGGNYGYTF	TGTGCCAGCAGCTTTGGCGGCAACTATGGCTACACCTTC
TRBD2	TRBV30	TRBJ2-3	CAWSLRFSGATTDTQYF	TGTGCCTGGAGCCTCCGGTTTAGCGGGGCGACCACAGATACGCAGTATTTT
TRBD2	TRBV11-3	TRBJ2-7	CASSLGGGDFYEQYF	TGTGCCAGCAGCTTAGGGGGGGGAGACTTCTACGAGCAGTACTTC